The 29 T cell receptor beta chains below were found in one sample sequenced in a study of T cell repertoires in cytomegalovirus infection. Using its own MiXCR run on the reads, TCRdb lists one record per CDR3 protein. The data contain about 300,000 distinct CDR3 sequences, approximately 10% of them singletons. The sample taken for sequencing was PBMCs. These receptors were collected from a human donor in good health (CMV status not recorded). Some clones in this sample may be carry-over from other donors' samples.

This clonotype showed up many times. This sequence joins TRBV7-2 and TRBJ2-4; 8 positions agree with TRBD1. Germline values: CDR1 SGHTA, CDR2 FQGNSA. V shed 3 bases and J 7 bases; nucleotides not matched to a gene: 11. CDR3 length equals 16 residues. The CDR3 DNA reads TGTGCCAGCAGCTTCAGCATTGGACAGGGTGATAACATTCAGTACTTC. It is translated as CASSFSIGQGDNIQYF.

As to this clonotype: Just one base apart from a much larger clone, this may be a read error. This CDR3 fails to terminate in the conserved phenylalanine or tryptophan, so it likely reflects a read error. The V call is TRBV7-9, the J call TRBJ1-1; no clear D. The CDR3 consists of 14 residues. V was clipped by 0 bases and J by 2 bases, with 7 bases between them. Germline V gene lookup returns CDR1 SEHNR and CDR2 FQNEAQ (reference sequence). The CDR3 protein is CASSLAEINTEAFL. CDR3 sequence (DNA): TGTGCCAGCAGCTTAGCAGAGATCAACACTGAAGCTTTCCTT.

This clonotype was seen many times. This rearrangement joins TRBV6-5 to TRBJ2-3; 8 bases match TRBD1. The V gene end was trimmed by 5 bases and the J gene end by 5 bases; junction bases not matched to a gene: 6. This CDR3 is 14 amino acids long. Germline lookup yields CDR1 MNHEY and CDR2 SVGAGI. The CDR3 sequence is CASSLRTGKDTQYF. In nucleotides, the CDR3 is TGTGCCAGCAGTCTTCGGACAGGGAAAGATACGCAGTATTTT.

This chain uses TRBV3-1 with TRBJ2-7, with TRBD1 identical over 7 bases. The germline V gene has CDR1 LGHDT and CDR2 YNNKEL (reference sequence). This CDR3 contains 13 residues. V trimming: 3 bases; J trimming: 3 bases; junction bases outside the gene matches: 2. In nucleotides, the CDR3 is TGTGCCAGCAGCCATGGGACAGACTACGAGCAGTACTTC. It encodes CASSHGTDYEQYF.

This clonotype has ten or more counts. V is TRBV7-9 and J is TRBJ2-6; D may correspond to TRBD1 or TRBD2 (5 bases each). Trimming left V 5 bases short and J 0 bases short, with 11 bases between. CDR1 SEHNR and CDR2 FQNEAQ come from the germline V gene (reference sequence). The CDR3 has 16 amino acids. The CDR3 nucleotides are TGTGCCAGCAGCGATCGGGGCGGCTCTGGGGCCAACGTCCTGACTTTC. It yields the protein CASSDRGGSGANVLTF.

This clonotype was found many times. The rearrangement joins TRBV7-9 to TRBJ1-1; tentative D call: TRBD1 (5 bases). Trimming stripped 3 bases from V and 1 base from J, with 9 bases between. The CDR3 length is 14 residues. Germline lookup yields CDR1 SEHNR and CDR2 FQNEAQ (reference sequence). CDR3 amino acids: CASSFDSPNTEAFF. DNA of the CDR3: TGTGCCAGCAGCTTTGACAGCCCGAACACTGAAGCTTTCTTT. Drawing the rest from reference TRBV7-9 and TRBJ1-1, the complete variable domain is DTGVSQNPRHKITKRGQNVTFRCDPISEHNRLYWYRQTLGQGPEFLTYFQNEAQLEKSRLLSDRFSAERPKGSFSTLEIQRTEQGDSAMYLCASSFDSPNTEAFFGQGTRLTVV.

The chain has TRBV9 and TRBJ2-3; D unclear. V dropped 2 bases and J dropped 3 bases, with 7 bases sitting between them. Germline V CDR1 and CDR2: SGDLS, YYNGEE. CDR3 length: 13 amino acids. The CDR3 spells CASSVRRTDTQYF. The CDR3, as DNA: TGTGCCAGCAGCGTGCGGCGGACAGATACGCAGTATTTT. The complete variable domain, with remaining parts taken from reference TRBV9 and TRBJ2-3, reads DSGVTQTPKHLITATGQRVTLRCSPRSGDLSVYWYQQSLDQGLQFLIQYYNGEERAKGNILERFSAQQFPDLHSELNLSSLELGDSALYFCASSVRRTDTQYFGPGTRLTVL.

This clonotype is medium-sized within its sample. The chain joins TRBV7-2 to TRBJ2-1, with D unresolved. CDR3 length equals 16 residues. V was trimmed by 5 bases and J by 5 bases, leaving 19 bases between them. Germline V lookup: CDR1 SGHTA, CDR2 FQGNSA. DNA of the CDR3: TGTGCCAGCAGCCCAGCTGGGGTCTCAATCCACAATGAGCAGTTCTTC. It codes for CASSPAGVSIHNEQFF. Using reference TRBV7-2 and TRBJ2-1 for the parts outside the CDR3, the full variable domain is GAGVSQSPSNKVTEKGKDVELRCDPISGHTALYWYRQSLGQGLEFLIYFQGNSAPDKSGLPSDRFSAERTGGSVSTLTIQRTQQEDSAVYLCASSPAGVSIHNEQFFGPGTRLTVL.

About this clonotype: A read error may explain this, as a much larger clone is one base away. V gene TRBV29-1 combines with J gene TRBJ1-2; D remains ambiguous. The germline V gene encodes CDR1 SQVTM and CDR2 ANQGSEA. The V and J ends lost 3 bases and 4 bases respectively, with 12 bases between them. This CDR3 contains 13 residues. The CDR3 nucleotides read TGCAGCGTTGAGGGCAGAACTAGCTATGGCTACACCTTC. Translation gives CSVEGRTSYGYTF.

In its sample, this clonotype was seen many times. The V and J genes are TRBV4-2 and TRBJ2-1; D might be TRBD2 (6 bases). Trimming removed 3 bases from V and 5 bases from J, with 8 bases in between. From germline, CDR1 is LGHNA and CDR2 YNFKEQ. There are 13 residues in the CDR3. CDR3 region: CASSQTSHNEQFF. CDR3 DNA sequence: TGTGCCAGCAGCCAGACTAGTCACAATGAGCAGTTCTTC.

The chain's CDR3 is CASSLGLQLISGANVLTF. As DNA, the CDR3 is TGTGCCAGCTCCCTAGGACTTCAACTCATCTCTGGGGCCAACGTCCTGACTTTC. The gene calls are TRBV18 and TRBJ2-6; tentatively, D is TRBD2 (5 bases). V dropped 6 bases and J dropped 0 bases, with 18 bases sitting between them. CDR3 size: 18 residues. In germline, CDR1 is KGHSH, CDR2 LQKENI. Variable domain in full (rest from reference TRBV18 and TRBJ2-6): NAGVMQNPRHLVRRRGQEARLRCSPMKGHSHVYWYRQLPEEGLKFMVYLQKENIIDESGMPKERFSAEFPKEGPSILRIQQVVRGDSAAYFCASSLGLQLISGANVLTFGAGSRLTVL.

This chain connects TRBV20-1 to TRBJ2-2, with 7 bases that match TRBD2. In germline, CDR1 is DFQATT, CDR2 SNEGSKA (reference sequence). After removal of 3 bases from V and 9 bases from J, the junction contained 4 bases not matched to a gene. There are 12 residues in the CDR3. CDR3 amino acids: CSARGGDRELFF. CDR3 bases: TGCAGTGCTAGGGGGGGGGACCGGGAGCTGTTTTTT.

This clonotype was seen at least ten times. The gene calls are TRBV11-1 and TRBJ2-7, with 8 bases fitting TRBD2. This CDR3 has 15 residues. With V trimmed by 5 bases and J by 3 bases, 9 bases remained unmatched. CDR1 is SGHAT, CDR2 FQDESV, per germline (reference sequence). CDR3 DNA sequence: TGTGCCAGCAGCCGTTGGCGGGGGGTCGACTACGAGCAGTACTTC. It translates to CASSRWRGVDYEQYF.

There are many counts of this clonotype. The chain is built from TRBV10-3 and TRBJ1-1, with D hard to call. Looked up from germline, CDR1 is ENHRY and CDR2 is SYGVKD. V lost 3 bases and J 8 bases, leaving 13 bases between the germline ends. This CDR3 has 13 residues. CDR3: CAISDSLKGEAFF. CDR3 DNA sequence: TGTGCCATCAGTGACTCCTTGAAGGGAGAAGCTTTCTTT.

There are a few counts of this clonotype. The gene calls are TRBV20-1 and TRBJ2-4; 10 nucleotides agree with TRBD1. With V trimmed by 6 bases and J by 6 bases, 14 bases remained unmatched. CDR3 length: 16 amino acids. Germline V gives CDR1 DFQATT, CDR2 SNEGSKA (reference sequence). The CDR3 protein is CSALDRGNVVLNIQYF. The CDR3, as DNA: TGCAGTGCCTTGGACAGGGGGAACGTTGTCCTAAACATTCAGTACTTC.

Many counts were recorded for this clonotype. This rearrangement joins TRBV20-1 to TRBJ1-1; the D is unclear. The germline V gene encodes CDR1 DFQATT and CDR2 SNEGSKA (reference sequence). Trimming pared 0 bases from V and 4 bases from J, leaving 9 bases between. The CDR3 is 13 amino acids. This CDR3 reads CSARDHVGTEAFF. DNA of the CDR3: TGCAGTGCTAGAGATCACGTCGGCACTGAAGCTTTCTTT.

This clonotype was observed at least ten times. This chain joins TRBV7-8 and TRBJ2-2, with unresolved D. Trimming removed 11 bases at V and 1 base at J, with 14 bases between. The CDR3 extends over 14 amino acids. Germline-derived CDR1 and CDR2 are SGHVS and FQNEAQ. The CDR3 DNA follows: TGTGCCTCCCCCGGGCAGCGGAACACCGGGGAGCTGTTTTTT. Translating gives CASPGQRNTGELFF.

This clonotype was observed at least ten times. The chain couples TRBV6-5 to TRBJ2-3, with 12 bases matching TRBD1. J lost 0 bases, V lost 7 bases, and 11 bases had no gene match. Germline CDR1 is MNHEY and CDR2 is SVGAGI. This CDR3 region has 18 residues. The CDR3 DNA reads as TGTGCCAGCAAGAGGGGACAGGGGGCTCCCTTCAGCACAGATACGCAGTATTTT. Its translation is CASKRGQGAPFSTDTQYF.

This clonotype was detected many times. The rearrangement links TRBV5-5 to TRBJ2-5; D possibly uses TRBD1 or TRBD2 (5 bases each). The germline V gene encodes CDR1 SGHKS and CDR2 YYEKEE (reference sequence). V was shortened by 3 bases and J by 2 bases, with 17 bases between the two germline ends. The CDR3 has 16 amino acids. CDR3 amino acids: CASSSGHRGKQETQYF. The CDR3 nucleotides read TGTGCCAGCAGCTCCGGACACCGGGGAAAACAAGAGACCCAGTACTTC.

In this sample, this clonotype turned up many times. J is TRBJ2-7 and V is TRBV20-1; 8 bases match TRBD1. This CDR3 contains 14 residues. Germline CDR1 is DFQATT and CDR2 is SNEGSKA (reference sequence). V was pared by 3 bases and J by 3 bases, with 7 bases of the junction left unmatched. CDR3 region: CSASTTGAHYEQYF. The CDR3, as DNA: TGCAGTGCTAGTACGACAGGGGCTCACTACGAGCAGTACTTC.

This clonotype was recorded a few times. This chain uses TRBV18 with TRBJ1-1; D unresolved. Germline CDR1 is KGHSH and CDR2 is LQKENI. Trimming took off 3 bases at V and 6 bases at J, with 8 bases between the two ends. This CDR3 contains 12 residues. The CDR3 protein is CASSPDVSEAFF. The CDR3, as DNA: TGTGCCAGCTCACCGGACGTCTCTGAAGCTTTCTTT.

The sample holds many counts of this clonotype. This chain uses TRBV23-1 with TRBJ1-1; 7 nucleotides line up with TRBD1. TRBV23-1 is reported as an ORF; its role is uncertain. V lost 0 bases to trimming and J lost 4 bases; unmatched junction nucleotides: 11. This CDR3 contains 17 residues. As DNA, the CDR3 is TGCGCCAGCAGTCAATCCCTTCGACAGGGTTCTAGCACTGAAGCTTTCTTT. This gives the protein CASSQSLRQGSSTEAFF.

V is TRBV9 and J is TRBJ2-1, with a possible D match to TRBD1 (6 bases). The V gene lost 4 bases and the J gene lost 7 bases, with 15 bases spanning the gap. Germline-derived CDR1 and CDR2 are SGDLS and YYNGEE. The CDR3 consists of 14 residues. The CDR3 protein is CASSPRIQGNEQFF. The CDR3 DNA sequence: TGTGCCAGCAGCCCTAGGATTCAGGGGAATGAGCAGTTCTTC.

This clonotype came up many times. This chain joins TRBV20-1 and TRBJ1-6, with D perhaps TRBD1 (5 bases). CDR3 length: 14 amino acids. V lost 6 bases and J 10 bases, leaving 19 bases between the germline ends. The germline CDR1 and CDR2 sequences are DFQATT and SNEGSKA (reference sequence). CDR3 nucleotides: TGCAGTGCCACTCCCCCTGGGGGAGGGTCACCCCTCCACTTT. This gives the protein CSATPPGGGSPLHF.

The chain is built from TRBV7-6 and TRBJ2-1; D is uncertain. With 1 base removed from V and 9 bases from J, the gap between germline ends came to 10 bases. This CDR3 comprises 13 residues. CDR1 and CDR2 (germline): SGHVS, FNYEAQ. CDR3 sequence (DNA): TGTGCCAGCAGCTTAGTTATGGCGAGTGAGCAGTTCTTC. The encoded protein is CASSLVMASEQFF.

This clonotype was counted ten times or more. This chain connects TRBV25-1 to TRBJ2-2; 8 bases match TRBD2. CDR1 MGHDK and CDR2 SYGVNS come from the germline V gene. J gave up 1 base and V 1 base, and 5 bases lay outside the gene matches. This CDR3 has 17 residues. DNA for the CDR3: TGTGCCAGCAGTGAATTTCTACTAGCGGTGAACACCGGGGAGCTGTTTTTT. As protein: CASSEFLLAVNTGELFF.

This clonotype was picked up many times. The chain has TRBV11-2 and TRBJ1-1; D unresolved. Trimming stripped 6 bases from V and 0 bases from J, with 8 bases between. CDR3 size: 13 residues. The V gene's germline CDR1 is SGHAT and CDR2 FQNNGV. CDR3 loop: CASSLVMNTEAFF. The CDR3 DNA is TGTGCCAGCAGTCTCGTAATGAACACTGAAGCTTTCTTT.

This clonotype was seen ten or more times. This sequence joins TRBV2 and TRBJ1-6, with D unresolved. CDR1 is SNHLY and CDR2 is FYNNEI in the germline V gene. Trimming pared 4 bases from V and 0 bases from J, leaving 4 bases between. There are 14 residues in the CDR3. This CDR3 reads CASSGRSYNSPLHF. The CDR3, as DNA: TGTGCCAGCAGTGGGCGCTCCTATAATTCACCCCTCCACTTT. The whole variable domain, remainder taken from reference TRBV2 and TRBJ1-6, is EPEVTQTPSHQVTQMGQEVILRCVPISNHLYFYWYRQILGQKVEFLVSFYNNEISEKSEIFDDQFSVERPDGSNFTLKIRSTKLEDSAMYFCASSGRSYNSPLHFGNGTRLTVT.

This clonotype came up many times. This rearrangement joins TRBV19 to TRBJ2-5; 8 bases align to TRBD2. The germline V gene has CDR1 LNHDA and CDR2 SQIVND (reference sequence). CDR3 length: 14 amino acids. V dropped 1 base and J dropped 2; count of bases not matched to a gene: 0. The CDR3 region is CASSIAGGQETQYF. The CDR3 DNA sequence: TGTGCCAGTAGTATAGCGGGGGGGCAAGAGACCCAGTACTTC. Drawing the rest from reference TRBV19 and TRBJ2-5, the complete variable domain is DGGITQSPKYLFRKEGQNVTLSCEQNLNHDAMYWYRQDPGQGLRLIYYSQIVNDFQKGDIAEGYSVSREKKESFPLTVTSAQKNPTAFYLCASSIAGGQETQYFGPGTRLLVL.